Below, one T cell receptor beta chain is given with its context. What it binds is unknown. The CDR3 loop spans 11 amino acids. V shed 4 bases and J shed 3 bases, with 7 bases lying between them. CDR1 is DFQATT and CDR2 is SNEGSKA in the germline V gene (reference sequence). The record originates from a study of CD8 T cells in ankylosing spondylitis. Study-wide findings and caveats: Researchers reportedly found disease-linked clones significantly enriched in matched ankylosing spondylitis synovial fluid. Earlier work had already found some motif variants in reactive arthritis synovial fluid and blood.

In TCRdb, the 5' RACE reads were re-called with MiXCR into one record per CDR3 protein. There are 150,000 to 200,000 distinct CDR3 sequences in the sample; 9.5% to 13% occur only once, and about 28% lies in the top ten. The sequencing sample was made of blood, either unsorted or a sorted T cell fraction (not recorded which). This rearrangement joins TRBV20-1 to TRBJ2-7; D is unresolved. This TCR came from a male donor with ankylosing spondylitis or in good health (not recorded which). CDR3 DNA: TGCAGTGCTATCGTGAGCTACGAGCAGTACTTC. Its translation: CSAIVSYEQYF.